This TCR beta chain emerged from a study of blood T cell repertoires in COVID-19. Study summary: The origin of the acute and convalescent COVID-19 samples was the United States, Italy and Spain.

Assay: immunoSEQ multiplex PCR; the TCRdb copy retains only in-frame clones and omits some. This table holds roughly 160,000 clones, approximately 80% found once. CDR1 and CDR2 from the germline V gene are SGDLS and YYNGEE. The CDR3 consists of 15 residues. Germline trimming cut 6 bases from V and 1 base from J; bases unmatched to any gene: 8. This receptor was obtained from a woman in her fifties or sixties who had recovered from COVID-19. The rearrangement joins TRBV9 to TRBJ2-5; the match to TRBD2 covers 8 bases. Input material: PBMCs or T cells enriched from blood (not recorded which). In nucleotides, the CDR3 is TGTGCCAGCACGGGCACCAGCGGGGGCCAAGAGACCCAGTACTTC. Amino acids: CASTGTSGGQETQYF.